This T cell receptor (beta chain) was sequenced for a study of blood T cell repertoires in COVID-19. Study-level information: The United States, Italy and Spain supplied acute and convalescent COVID-19 samples. Sources were T cells, B-cell-depleted T cells, or PBMCs; the material itself was cDNA or gDNA.

The CDR3 has 12 amino acids. V lost 2 bases and J lost 10, with 9 bases in between. The germline V gene encodes CDR1 SNHLY and CDR2 FYNNEI. Authors' data handling: Using reference gene primer amplification, nucleated cell counts were estimated. Repertoires were generated with immunoSEQ multiplex PCR, while TCRdb's copy carries only in-frame clones and drops some. That table furnishes V, J and clone size, whereas the DNA furnished D and trimming. Of 90,000 to 100,000 clones in the sample, about four fifths were seen once. Only one count was recorded for this clone. The source material was peripheral blood. The genes are TRBV2 and TRBJ1-3; D not resolved. The sequence was collected from a woman aged 60-75 years with acute or convalescent COVID-19. CDR3 loop: CASSESPGTIYF. CDR3 DNA: TGTGCCAGCAGTGAAAGCCCGGGAACCATATATTTT.